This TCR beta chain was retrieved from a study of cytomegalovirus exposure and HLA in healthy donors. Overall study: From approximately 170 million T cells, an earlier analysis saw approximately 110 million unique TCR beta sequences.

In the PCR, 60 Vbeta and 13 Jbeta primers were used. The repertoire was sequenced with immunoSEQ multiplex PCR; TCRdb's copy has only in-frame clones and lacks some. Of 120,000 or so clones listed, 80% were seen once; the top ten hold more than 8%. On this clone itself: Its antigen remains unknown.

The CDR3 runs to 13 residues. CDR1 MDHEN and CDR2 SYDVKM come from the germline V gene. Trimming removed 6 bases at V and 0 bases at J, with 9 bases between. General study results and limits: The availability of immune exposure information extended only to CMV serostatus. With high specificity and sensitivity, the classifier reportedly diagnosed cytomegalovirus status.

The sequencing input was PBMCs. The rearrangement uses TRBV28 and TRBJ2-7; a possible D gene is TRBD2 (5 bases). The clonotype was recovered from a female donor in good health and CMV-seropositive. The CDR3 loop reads CASSPGNSYEQYF. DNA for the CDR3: TGTGCCAGCAGCCCCGGGAACTCCTACGAGCAGTACTTC.